This T cell receptor beta chain was sequenced for a study of blood T cell repertoires in COVID-19. For the study at large: COVID-19 samples from acute and convalescent phases originated in the United States, Italy and Spain. From T cells, B-cell-depleted T cells, or PBMCs came the material, which was cDNA or gDNA.

The data were produced by immunoSEQ multiplex PCR, yet TCRdb's version contains in-frame clones alone and is incomplete. The sample consists of approximately 210,000 clones, roughly 80% of them appearing once. Per germline, CDR1 MDHEN and CDR2 SYDVKM. The CDR3 totals 18 residues. V was trimmed by 6 bases and J by 0 bases, leaving 20 bases between them. The sequencing sample was made of peripheral blood. The TCR originated in a human donor in a cohort sampled during active COVID-19. The V gene is TRBV28, the J gene TRBJ1-4; D may be TRBD1 (5 bases). CDR3 residues: CASSRIYGGGPTNEKLFF. The CDR3 DNA reads as TGTGCCAGCAGCCGCATCTACGGGGGAGGCCCAACTAATGAAAAACTGTTTTTT.